This T cell receptor beta chain was identified in a study of cytomegalovirus exposure and HLA in healthy donors. A remark on this clone: The antigen remains unidentified.

The CDR3 sequence is 16 residues long. Germline V gives CDR1 SGHTA, CDR2 FQGNSA. V lost 5 bases and J lost 1; bases outside the gene matches: 6. The PCR contained 60 Vbeta and 13 Jbeta primers. The protocol was immunoSEQ multiplex PCR, while the TCRdb copy is restricted to in-frame clones and leaves out a portion. The data show approximately 160,000 clones, with around 77% seen just once and 1.5% to 2% held by the top ten. Study-level results: In an earlier analysis, most TCR beta V segments were productive about 87% or about 30% of the time. With later analysis, a missense DCLRE1C variant became linked to TCR beta V- and J-gene trimming.

Input material: PBMCs. The rearrangement links TRBV7-2 to TRBJ2-7; 12 bases map to TRBD2. This TCR was sampled from a woman aged 25 to 45 in good health and CMV-seronegative. CDR3 nucleotide sequence: TGTGCCAGCAGCCCTAGCGGGGGGGCCTTATCCTACGAGCAGTACTTC. This gives the protein CASSPSGGALSYEQYF.